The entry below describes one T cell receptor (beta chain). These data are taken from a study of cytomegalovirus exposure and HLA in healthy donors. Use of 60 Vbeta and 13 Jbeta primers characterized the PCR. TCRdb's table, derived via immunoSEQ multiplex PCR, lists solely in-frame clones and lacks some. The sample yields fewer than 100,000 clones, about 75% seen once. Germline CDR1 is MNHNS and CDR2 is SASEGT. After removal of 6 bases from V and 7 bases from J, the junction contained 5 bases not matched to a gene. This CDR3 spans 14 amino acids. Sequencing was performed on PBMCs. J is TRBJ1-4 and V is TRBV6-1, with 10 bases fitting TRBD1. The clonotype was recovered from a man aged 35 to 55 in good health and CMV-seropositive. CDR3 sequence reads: CASSLTGGGEKLFF. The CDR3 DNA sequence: TGTGCCAGCAGCCTGACAGGGGGCGGTGAAAAACTGTTTTTT.